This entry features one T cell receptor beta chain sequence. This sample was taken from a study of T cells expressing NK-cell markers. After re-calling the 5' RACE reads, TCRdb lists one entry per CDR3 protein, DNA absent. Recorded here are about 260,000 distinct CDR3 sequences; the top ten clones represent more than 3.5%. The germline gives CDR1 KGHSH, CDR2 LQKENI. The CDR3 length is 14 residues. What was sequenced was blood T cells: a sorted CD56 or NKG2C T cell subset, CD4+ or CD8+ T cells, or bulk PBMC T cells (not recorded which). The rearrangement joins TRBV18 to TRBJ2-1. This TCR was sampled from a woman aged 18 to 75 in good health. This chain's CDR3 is CASSPSGFSTEQFF.